This entry is about one T cell receptor beta chain. As yet, its antigen is unknown. The sample comes from a study of Ad26.COV2.S vaccination and SARS-CoV-2 variants. The treatment was: roughly 20 received Ad26.COV2.S at low or high dose, single or two shots; roughly 5 received placebo; per-sample allocation not given. Samples were taken on day 63 after the first vaccine or placebo injection. Points from the study as a whole: Participants given vaccine showed non-spike TCR breadth similar to that of placebo recipients. Substantial breadth was reportedly displayed by spike-specific CD8+ and CD4+ T cell responses after vaccination.

The table came from immunoSEQ multiplex PCR; TCRdb's copy has only in-frame clones and leaves some out. Among about half a million clones listed, about 89% were seen once. V lost 4 bases and J lost 3; bases outside the gene matches: 7. Germline-derived CDR1 and CDR2 are SGHRS and YFSETQ. CDR3 length: 16 residues. Specimen: peripheral blood, collected in a trial of Ad26.COV2.S vaccine versus placebo. This TCR was sampled from a person between 18 and 59 years old who received the Ad26.COV2.S COVID-19 vaccine or a placebo. The rearrangement links TRBV5-1 to TRBJ2-1; 10 bases agree with TRBD2. The CDR3 DNA is TGCGCCAGCAGCGACTCTAGCGGGAGACGCTACAATGAGCAGTTCTTC. This sequence encodes CASSDSSGRRYNEQFF.